One and the same sample provided the 24 T cell receptor beta chains below, sequenced in a study of cytomegalovirus exposure and HLA in healthy donors. The PCR was carried out with 60 Vbeta primers and 13 Jbeta primers. The assay was immunoSEQ multiplex PCR, and TCRdb's table has in-frame clones only and misses some. The data hold approximately 85,000 clones, with 80% observed a single time. Sequences were obtained from PBMCs. These receptors originate from a man between 45 and 60 years old in good health and CMV-seropositive.

This clone was detected a few times. The chain has TRBV30 and TRBJ2-1, with TRBD2 matching over 9 bases. J gave up 9 bases and V 0 bases, and 12 bases lay outside the gene matches. Germline V CDR1 and CDR2: GTSNPN, SVGIG (reference sequence). The CDR3 spans 16 residues. CDR3 bases: TGTGCCTGGAGTGTACGAGCGGGAGGTTTCGTCGGTGAGCAGTTCTTC. Its translation: CAWSVRAGGFVGEQFF. The variable domain in full, completed from reference TRBV30 and TRBJ2-1, reads SQTIHQWPATLVQPVGSPLSLECTVEGTSNPNLYWYRQAAGRGLQLLFYSVGIGQISSEVPQNLSASRPQDRQFILSSKKLLLSDSGFYLCAWSVRAGGFVGEQFFGPGTRLTVL.

V is TRBV15 and J is TRBJ2-2, with D perhaps TRBD2 (7 bases). The CDR3 sequence is 17 residues long. Germline values: CDR1 LNHNV, CDR2 YYDKDF (reference sequence). V gave up 2 bases and J gave up 2 bases, with 15 bases separating them. Written as DNA, the CDR3 is TGTGCCACCAGCAGACCGGGGGGCGCAGATAACACCGGGGAGCTGTTTTTT. Its translation: CATSRPGGADNTGELFF. The full variable domain, in which reference TRBV15 and TRBJ2-2 provide the parts outside the CDR3, is DAMVIQNPRYQVTQFGKPVTLSCSQTLNHNVMYWYQQKSSQAPKLLFHYYDKDFNNEADTPDNFQSRRPNTSFCFLDIRSPGLGDTAMYLCATSRPGGADNTGELFFGEGSRLTVL.

This chain joins TRBV10-2 and TRBJ2-1, with 10 bases lining up with TRBD2. J lost 10 bases, V lost 7 bases, and 10 bases had no gene match. The CDR3 runs 14 residues. CDR1 WSHSY and CDR2 SAAADI come from the germline V gene. CDR3 amino acids: CASNPLAGEGEQFF. In nucleotides, the CDR3 is TGCGCCAGCAACCCGCTAGCGGGAGAAGGCGAGCAGTTCTTC.

The rearrangement links TRBV30 to TRBJ1-5, with TRBD1 identical over 9 bases. The germline gives CDR1 GTSNPN, CDR2 SVGIG (reference sequence). The CDR3 runs 14 residues. CDR3 region: CGKKDRGSNQPQHF. CDR3 DNA sequence: TGTGGTAAGAAGGACAGGGGTAGCAATCAGCCCCAGCATTTT.

The chain uses TRBV6-5 and TRBJ2-3, with 7 bases fitting TRBD2. Germline CDR1 MNHEY, CDR2 SVGAGI. With 0 bases clipped from V and 4 bases from J, the junction kept 7 bases outside the gene matches. CDR3 length: 16 residues. The CDR3 is CASSYSYAGDSDTQYF. The CDR3 bases are TGTGCCAGCAGTTACTCGTATGCGGGAGACTCAGATACGCAGTATTTT.

The chain combines TRBV4-2 with TRBJ2-6, with D maybe TRBD1 (6 bases). CDR1 is LGHNA, CDR2 YNFKEQ, per germline. CDR3 size: 20 residues. The V end was cut by 11 bases, the J end by 0 bases, with 29 bases between. CDR3 amino acids: CAASWDISRKIVSGANVLTF. As DNA, the CDR3 is TGTGCCGCCAGTTGGGACATAAGTCGCAAAATAGTCTCTGGGGCCAACGTCCTGACTTTC.

The chain has TRBV28 and TRBJ1-2; 7 bases map to TRBD1. After removal of 3 bases from V and 6 bases from J, the junction contained 7 bases not matched to a gene. This CDR3 is built from 14 residues. Germline V lookup: CDR1 MDHEN, CDR2 SYDVKM. Here the CDR3 DNA reads TGTGCCAGCAGTTTGGTCGACAGGGTGGATGGCTACACCTTC. Its translation: CASSLVDRVDGYTF.

A note on this clone: A junction end diverges from the germline sequence, so it may reflect a read error. The chain employs TRBV9 and TRBJ2-6; 8 bases agree with TRBD1. The CDR3 is 16 residues long. Germline CDR1 and CDR2: SGDLS and YYNGEE. The CDR3 DNA is TGTGCCAGCAGCGTACCGGACAGGGACGGGGCCAACGGCCTGACTTTC. It encodes CASSVPDRDGANGLTF.

Only one count was recorded for this clone. V and J are TRBV7-8 and TRBJ2-7; possibly TRBD2 for D (5 bases). Between the trimmed V and J ends, which lost 2 bases and 2 bases, there was a span of 13 bases. Germline V gives CDR1 SGHVS, CDR2 FQNEAQ. The CDR3 has 15 residues. CDR3 bases: TGTGCCAGCAGCTTAAGGACTCCCGGCGCCTACGAGCAGTACTTC. It codes for CASSLRTPGAYEQYF.

V is TRBV11-2 and J is TRBJ1-5; 7 bases line up with TRBD1. The CDR3 length is 14 residues. Trimming removed 5 bases from V and 6 bases from J; junction bases left unmatched: 7. The germline V gene encodes CDR1 SGHAT and CDR2 FQNNGV. The CDR3 DNA is TGTGCCAGCAGCAAAGACAGGGTCGGTCAGCCCCAGCATTTT. Translated: CASSKDRVGQPQHF. The entire variable domain, with the rest obtained from reference TRBV11-2 and TRBJ1-5, is as follows: EAGVAQSPRYKIIEKRQSVAFWCNPISGHATLYWYQQILGQGPKLLIQFQNNGVVDDSQLPKDRFSAERLKGVDSTLKIQPAKLEDSAVYLCASSKDRVGQPQHFGDGTRLSIL.

The gene calls are TRBV6-5 and TRBJ1-5; 8 nucleotides align to TRBD1. The CDR3 length is 16 residues. Trimming removed 0 bases from V and 2 bases from J; junction bases left unmatched: 3. The germline CDR1 and CDR2 sequences are MNHEY and SVGAGI. CDR3 in amino acids: CASSYSGTGRNQPQHF. Written as DNA, the CDR3 is TGTGCCAGCAGTTACTCTGGGACAGGCCGCAATCAGCCCCAGCATTTT.

The rearrangement joins TRBV10-3 to TRBJ1-2; 10 bases are shared with TRBD1. With 7 bases clipped from V and 7 bases from J, the junction kept 6 bases outside the gene matches. The length of the CDR3 is 13 residues. Germline CDR1 reads ENHRY; CDR2 reads SYGVKD. CDR3 nucleotide sequence: TGTGCCATCACCGACAGGGGGCATGTTGGCTACACCTTC. Translating it yields CAITDRGHVGYTF.

The chain employs TRBV10-3 and TRBJ2-7; no definite D call. Germline CDR1 reads ENHRY; CDR2 reads SYGVKD. Trimming shortened V by 6 bases and J by 2 bases, and 5 bases separated the two germline ends. The CDR3 is 11 residues long. CDR3: CAIRGTYEQYF. The CDR3 DNA reads as TGTGCCATCAGGGGCACCTACGAGCAGTACTTC.

Here the CDR3 reads CASSLGLTGGFDEQYF. DNA of the CDR3: TGTGCCAGCAGCTTAGGTTTAACAGGGGGATTCGACGAGCAGTACTTC. V gene TRBV7-8 combines with J gene TRBJ2-5; 8 bases align to TRBD1. The tail of the sequence fits TRBJ2-7 better, so the J call may be wrong. The CDR3 runs 16 residues. The germline V gene has CDR1 SGHVS and CDR2 FQNEAQ.

This chain uses TRBV7-9 with TRBJ1-1, with 9 bases identical to TRBD1. CDR1 SEHNR and CDR2 FQNEAQ come from the germline V gene (reference sequence). After removal of 0 bases from V and 8 bases from J, the junction contained 10 bases not matched to a gene. The CDR3 sequence is 16 residues long. The CDR3 loop is CASSLAPGQGMGEAFF. In nucleotides, the CDR3 is TGTGCCAGCAGCTTAGCGCCGGGACAGGGAATGGGGGAAGCTTTCTTT.

This clone occurred a few times. The chain recombines TRBV5-8 with TRBJ1-5; TRBD1 might be the D (6 bases). The germline V and J ends were trimmed by 2 bases and 5 bases, with 17 bases remaining between them. The CDR3 extends over 16 amino acids. Germline V lookup: CDR1 SGHTS, CDR2 YDEGEE. The CDR3 spells CASSFRAGANYQPQHF. The DNA of the CDR3 is TGTGCCAGCAGCTTTCGGGCAGGGGCCAACTATCAGCCCCAGCATTTT.

The chain carries TRBV6-6 and TRBJ2-1; 8 bases align to TRBD2. The V segment lost 6 bases and the J segment 4 bases; nucleotides outside the gene matches: 8. The CDR3 is made up of 15 amino acids. Germline V gene data show CDR1 as MNHNY and CDR2 as SVGAGI (reference sequence). The CDR3 DNA reads TGTGCCAGCAGCCCCGGGACTAGTGGTTACAATGAGCAGTTCTTC. Translated: CASSPGTSGYNEQFF.

This chain links TRBV5-1 with TRBJ2-1, with 10 bases matching TRBD2. CDR3 size: 15 residues. V trimming: 4 bases; J trimming: 4 bases; junction bases outside the gene matches: 5. Germline lookup yields CDR1 SGHRS and CDR2 YFSETQ. The CDR3 sequence: CASSPPSGGYNEQFF. The CDR3 DNA reads as TGCGCCAGCAGCCCTCCTAGCGGGGGATACAATGAGCAGTTCTTC.

The rearrangement joins TRBV28 to TRBJ2-5; TRBD2 might be the D (6 bases). The germline V and J ends were trimmed by 2 bases and 7 bases, with 11 bases remaining between them. The germline V gene encodes CDR1 MDHEN and CDR2 SYDVKM. This CDR3 spans 13 amino acids. CDR3 bases: TGTGCCAGCAGTTTAGGGGGGATGGGGACCCAGTACTTC. Translated: CASSLGGMGTQYF. The variable domain in full, with the rest retrieved from reference TRBV28 and TRBJ2-5, is DVKVTQSSRYLVKRTGEKVFLECVQDMDHENMFWYRQDPGLGLRLIYFSYDVKMKEKGDIPEGYSVSREKKERFSLILESASTNQTSMYLCASSLGGMGTQYFGPGTRLLVL.

This clone was seen a single time. The gene calls are TRBV7-9 and TRBJ2-5; the match to TRBD1 covers 8 bases. The CDR3 consists of 17 residues. Germline V gene sequence: CDR1 SEHNR, CDR2 FQNEAQ (reference sequence). Unmatched junction bases numbered 11, after V lost 5 bases and J lost 0 bases. For the CDR3, the DNA is TGTGCCAGCAGCCCGAAGGGGACAGGACCTTACCAAGAGACCCAGTACTTC. Translation: CASSPKGTGPYQETQYF.

The V call is TRBV7-3, the J call TRBJ1-2; 8 positions match TRBD1. V dropped 5 bases and J dropped 5; count of bases not matched to a gene: 4. The CDR3 is made up of 13 amino acids. CDR1 is SGHTA and CDR2 is FQGTGA in the germline V gene. CDR3 nucleotides: TGTGCCAGCAGCCCAACAGGGGGGTATGGCTACACCTTC. It translates to CASSPTGGYGYTF.

This clone was observed a single time. The chain links TRBV2 to TRBJ2-7; D gene uncertain. V shed 7 bases and J shed 0 bases, with 13 bases lying between them. Germline lookup yields CDR1 SNHLY and CDR2 FYNNEI. The CDR3 length is 14 residues. For the CDR3, the DNA is TGTGCCAGCAAGTTGAGAACTACCTCCTACGAGCAGTACTTC. Protein product: CASKLRTTSYEQYF.

The chain is built from TRBV2 and TRBJ2-3, with no clear D. CDR1 is SNHLY and CDR2 is FYNNEI in the germline V gene. Between the trimmed V and J ends, which lost 5 bases and 1 base, there was a span of 10 bases. This CDR3 is built from 14 residues. DNA for the CDR3: TGTGCCAGCAGTATAAATTCTGGCACAGATACGCAGTATTTT. It yields the protein CASSINSGTDTQYF.

This chain links TRBV6-6 with TRBJ1-1, with D maybe TRBD1 (6 bases). Germline loops: CDR1 MNHNY, CDR2 SVGAGI (reference sequence). The V and J ends lost 6 bases and 4 bases respectively, with 12 bases between them. The length of the CDR3 is 13 residues. The CDR3 coding sequence is TGTGCCAGCAGCCTGGACAGCAGCACTGAAGCTTTCTTT. Amino acid sequence: CASSLDSSTEAFF.